A single sample gave rise to the 19 T cell receptor beta chains below, sequenced in a study of T-cell memory formation after mild COVID-19. Using its own MiXCR run on the 5' RACE reads, TCRdb lists one record per CDR3 protein. This table holds about 470,000 distinct CDR3 sequences, approximately 25% found once. The material sequenced was PBMCs or a T cell subset sorted from them (not recorded which). These receptors originate from an adult woman who had mild COVID-19 (a few samples of this study predate the infection). Cell type and time point are not known.

This clonotype was detected a few times. The V call is TRBV5-1, the J call TRBJ2-2; 9 nucleotides agree with TRBD1. The CDR3 sequence is 16 residues long. Germline values: CDR1 SGHRS, CDR2 YFSETQ. Trimming removed 4 bases from V and 3 bases from J; junction bases left unmatched: 7. The CDR3 region has the DNA TGCGCCAGCAGCGAACACAGGGGGCAAGACACCGGGGAGCTGTTTTTT. Its translation is CASSEHRGQDTGELFF.

This clonotype was detected only a few times. CDR3 in amino acids: CASSWQGAEEQYF. CDR3 DNA: TGCGCCAGCAGCTGGCAGGGGGCTGAAGAGCAGTACTTC. The chain joins TRBV5-1 to TRBJ2-7; 8 bases fit TRBD1. Germline CDR1 reads SGHRS; CDR2 reads YFSETQ. V dropped 3 bases and J dropped 7; count of bases not matched to a gene: 6. This CDR3 comprises 13 residues. Variable domain in full (rest from reference TRBV5-1 and TRBJ2-7): KAGVTQTPRYLIKTRGQQVTLSCSPISGHRSVSWYQQTPGQGLQFLFEYFSETQRNKGNFPGRFSGRQFSNSRSEMNVSTLELGDSALYLCASSWQGAEEQYFGPGTRLTVT.

The rearrangement joins TRBV19 to TRBJ2-7, with D possibly matching TRBD1 (6 bases). The CDR3 is 13 amino acids. With 5 bases removed from V and 3 bases from J, the gap between germline ends came to 11 bases. Germline-derived CDR1 and CDR2 are LNHDA and SQIVND (reference sequence). The CDR3 region has the DNA TGTGCCAGTAGTTACCAACAGGGCTACGAGCAGTACTTC. Translation: CASSYQQGYEQYF.

This clonotype appeared a few times. The rearrangement links TRBV29-1 to TRBJ1-2; TRBD1 matches at 10 bases. The CDR3 has 13 residues. V gave up 2 bases and J gave up 4 bases; unmatched junction bases: 1. The germline CDR1 and CDR2 sequences are SQVTM and ANQGSEA. CDR3 loop: CSVERDRGYGYTF. In DNA, the CDR3 is TGCAGCGTTGAACGGGACAGGGGCTATGGCTACACCTTC.

The V call is TRBV19, the J call TRBJ2-2, with D perhaps TRBD1 (6 bases). CDR3 length: 15 residues. Germline assignment: CDR1 LNHDA and CDR2 SQIVND (reference sequence). V gave up 3 bases and J gave up 6 bases, with 14 bases separating them. This CDR3 reads CASSIGGQRAGELFF. CDR3 coding DNA: TGTGCCAGTAGTATTGGCGGACAGAGGGCCGGGGAGCTGTTTTTT. Together with reference TRBV19 and TRBJ2-2, the CDR3 gives the full variable domain: DGGITQSPKYLFRKEGQNVTLSCEQNLNHDAMYWYRQDPGQGLRLIYYSQIVNDFQKGDIAEGYSVSREKKESFPLTVTSAQKNPTAFYLCASSIGGQRAGELFFGEGSRLTVL.

This chain links TRBV6-5 with TRBJ2-7; no reliable D call. The CDR3 has 15 residues. Germline V gene lookup returns CDR1 MNHEY and CDR2 SVGAGI. Trimming pared 6 bases from V and 2 bases from J, leaving 17 bases between. CDR3 protein: CASSRPSRPAYEQYF. CDR3 bases: TGTGCCAGCAGCCGCCCGTCGAGGCCTGCCTACGAGCAGTACTTC.

The genes are TRBV5-1 and TRBJ2-7; 7 bases are a match to TRBD1. CDR1 and CDR2 (germline): SGHRS, YFSETQ. J lost 2 bases, V lost 4 bases, and 9 bases had no gene match. The CDR3 covers 15 residues. CDR3 in amino acids: CASSIVPGTAYEQYF. The CDR3 region has the DNA TGCGCCAGCAGCATAGTCCCCGGGACAGCCTACGAGCAGTACTTC.

A remark on this clonotype: Compared with germline, one end of the junction differs, possibly owing to a read error. The chain has TRBV12-3 or TRBV12-4 and TRBJ2-7; 9 nucleotides agree with TRBD1. The CDR3 consists of 16 residues. The CDR3 spells CACRGVRGQGAAEQYF. DNA for the CDR3: TGTGCCTGCAGGGGAGTCCGGGGACAGGGAGCTGCCGAGCAGTACTTC.

The V and J genes are TRBV5-5 and TRBJ2-2; D unclear. The germline V and J ends were trimmed by 1 base and 3 bases, with 10 bases remaining between them. The V gene's germline CDR1 is SGHKS and CDR2 YYEKEE (reference sequence). The CDR3 covers 15 residues. This CDR3 is CASSLLGIYTGELFF. The DNA of the CDR3 is TGTGCCAGCAGCTTGCTGGGCATTTACACCGGGGAGCTGTTTTTT. The complete variable domain, with remaining parts taken from reference TRBV5-5 and TRBJ2-2, reads DAGVTQSPTHLIKTRGQQVTLRCSPISGHKSVSWYQQVLGQGPQFIFQYYEKEERGRGNFPDRFSARQFPNYSSELNVNALLLGDSALYLCASSLLGIYTGELFFGEGSRLTVL.

V usage is TRBV12-3 or TRBV12-4 and J usage is TRBJ1-2, with no clear D. Between the trimmed V and J ends, which lost 3 bases and 4 bases, there was a span of 9 bases. This CDR3 region has 13 residues. The CDR3 loop reads CASSFGDGYGYTF. The DNA of the CDR3 is TGTGCCAGCAGTTTTGGGGATGGCTATGGCTACACCTTC.

This chain links TRBV2 with TRBJ2-5; perhaps D is TRBD1 or TRBD2 (5 bases each). V gave up 4 bases and J gave up 1 base, with 10 bases separating them. This CDR3 contains 14 residues. Germline CDR1 and CDR2: SNHLY and FYNNEI. The CDR3, as DNA: TGTGCCAGCAGTGTTATGGGGGTCCAAGAGACCCAGTACTTC. Translated, it gives CASSVMGVQETQYF. The whole variable domain, filled in from reference TRBV2 and TRBJ2-5, reads EPEVTQTPSHQVTQMGQEVILRCVPISNHLYFYWYRQILGQKVEFLVSFYNNEISEKSEIFDDQFSVERPDGSNFTLKIRSTKLEDSAMYFCASSVMGVQETQYFGPGTRLLVL.

V gene TRBV20-1 combines with J gene TRBJ2-5; no reliable D call. Germline-derived CDR1 and CDR2 are DFQATT and SNEGSKA (reference sequence). With 1 base removed from V and 2 bases from J, the gap between germline ends came to 8 bases. CDR3 length equals 13 residues. CDR3 DNA sequence: TGCAGTGCTAGAGTGTCTTTACAAGAGACCCAGTACTTC. It codes for CSARVSLQETQYF.

The chain couples TRBV7-2 to TRBJ2-1; 14 nucleotides match TRBD2. Germline assignment: CDR1 SGHTA and CDR2 FQGNSA. CDR3 length: 17 amino acids. After removal of 5 bases from V and 10 bases from J, the junction contained 13 bases not matched to a gene. The CDR3 sequence is CASSLFGLAGGLGEQFF. The CDR3 nucleotides read TGTGCCAGCAGCCTCTTCGGACTAGCGGGGGGCTTAGGGGAGCAGTTCTTC.

The rearrangement uses TRBV20-1 and TRBJ2-7; unclear D gene. Germline V gives CDR1 DFQATT, CDR2 SNEGSKA (reference sequence). This CDR3 has 11 residues. Trimming left V 3 bases short and J 7 bases short, with 10 bases between. CDR3 sequence: CSASPLGEQYF. CDR3 nucleotide sequence: TGCAGTGCTAGCCCCCTTGGAGAGCAGTACTTC.

CDR3 loop: CASSFSGADNEQFF. The CDR3 DNA reads TGTGCCAGCAGCTTCTCGGGCGCCGACAATGAGCAGTTCTTC. V gene TRBV7-9 combines with J gene TRBJ2-1; D is uncertain. With 3 bases removed from V and 5 bases from J, the gap between germline ends came to 11 bases. Germline V gene lookup returns CDR1 SEHNR and CDR2 FQNEAQ (reference sequence). There are 14 residues in the CDR3.

In DNA form, the CDR3 reads TGTGCCAGCAGCCAAGAAGGCAGGCAGTCTAACTATGGCTACACCTTC. Amino acid sequence: CASSQEGRQSNYGYTF. This chain uses TRBV3-1 with TRBJ1-2; D gene ambiguous. Trimming took off 0 bases at V and 0 bases at J, with 11 bases between the two ends. The CDR3 has 16 residues. Germline CDR1 LGHDT, CDR2 YNNKEL (reference sequence).

This sequence joins TRBV24-1 and TRBJ1-5; 9 bases map to TRBD1. Germline CDR1 KGHDR, CDR2 SFDVKD. The V and J ends lost 1 base and 5 bases, in that order; junction bases with no gene match: 2. This CDR3 has 15 amino acids. The CDR3 sequence: CATSDLQGAHQPQHF. The CDR3 DNA sequence: TGTGCCACCAGTGATTTACAGGGGGCTCATCAGCCCCAGCATTTT.

The CDR3 is CASSFTAEAFF. The CDR3 region has the DNA TGTGCCAGCAGCTTTACGGCTGAAGCTTTCTTT. The rearrangement uses TRBV7-9 and TRBJ1-1, with D hard to call. Germline V gene data show CDR1 as SEHNR and CDR2 as FQNEAQ (reference sequence). V was trimmed by 3 bases and J by 6 bases, leaving 5 bases between them. CDR3 length: 11 residues.

This clonotype has a handful of counts. This chain joins TRBV12-3 or TRBV12-4 and TRBJ2-3; TRBD1 matches 8 bases. V was clipped by 2 bases and J by 4 bases; unmatched bases: 11. The CDR3 runs 17 residues. As DNA, the CDR3 is TGTGCCAGCAGTTTAACCCCCCAGGGGGCTTTGTCAGATACGCAGTATTTT. As protein: CASSLTPQGALSDTQYF.